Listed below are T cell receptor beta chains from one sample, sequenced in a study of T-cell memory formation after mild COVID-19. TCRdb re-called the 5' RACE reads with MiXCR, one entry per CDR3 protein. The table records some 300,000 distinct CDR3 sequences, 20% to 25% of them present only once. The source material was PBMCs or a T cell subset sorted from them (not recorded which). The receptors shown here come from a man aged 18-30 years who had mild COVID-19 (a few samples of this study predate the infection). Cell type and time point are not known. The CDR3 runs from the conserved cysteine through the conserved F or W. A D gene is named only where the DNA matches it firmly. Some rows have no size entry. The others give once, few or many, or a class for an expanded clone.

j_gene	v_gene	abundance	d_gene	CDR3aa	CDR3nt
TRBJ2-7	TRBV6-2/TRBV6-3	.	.	CASSYEGYYEQYF	TGTGCCAGCAGTTACGAGGGTTACTACGAGCAGTACTTC
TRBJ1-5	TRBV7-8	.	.	CASSLARVQPQHF	TGTGCCAGCAGCTTAGCAAGGGTACAGCCCCAGCATTTT
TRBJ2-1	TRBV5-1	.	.	CASSLVRYEQFF	TGCGCCAGCAGCTTGGTACGTTATGAGCAGTTCTTC
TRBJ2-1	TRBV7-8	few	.	CASSLRLSGYYNEQFF	TGTGCCAGCAGCTTACGATTGTCGGGTTACTACAATGAGCAGTTCTTC
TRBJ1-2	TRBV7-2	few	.	CASSPTGRDYGYTF	TGTGCCAGCAGCCCAACAGGGAGAGACTATGGCTACACCTTC
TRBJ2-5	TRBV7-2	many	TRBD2	CASSLAASGGQETQYF	TGTGCCAGCAGCTTAGCAGCTAGCGGGGGCCAAGAGACCCAGTACTTC
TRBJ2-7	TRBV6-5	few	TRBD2	CASSFGASGVYEQYF	TGTGCCAGCAGTTTTGGGGCTAGCGGGGTCTACGAGCAGTACTTC
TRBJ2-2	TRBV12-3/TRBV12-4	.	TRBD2	CATSSLAGGQLFF	TGTGCCACATCGTCCTTAGCGGGGGGGCAGCTGTTTTTT
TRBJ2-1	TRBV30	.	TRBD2	CAWEHKGLAGGPQFF	TGTGCCTGGGAACATAAGGGACTAGCGGGGGGGCCTCAGTTCTTC
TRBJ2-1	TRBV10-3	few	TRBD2	CAISERASGGALDEQFF	TGTGCCATCAGTGAGAGGGCTAGCGGGGGGGCCCTGGATGAGCAGTTCTTC
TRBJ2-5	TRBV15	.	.	CATRHGQETQYF	TGTGCCACCAGGCACGGACAAGAGACCCAGTACTTC
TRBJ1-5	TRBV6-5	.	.	CASSLVQGGGQPQHF	TGTGCCAGCAGTCTCGTACAGGGCGGCGGGCAGCCCCAGCATTTT
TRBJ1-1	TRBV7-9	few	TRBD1	CASSRDRAGITEAFF	TGTGCCAGCAGCAGAGACAGGGCGGGAATCACTGAAGCTTTCTTT
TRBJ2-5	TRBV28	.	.	CASSEAGASETQYF	TGTGCCAGCAGTGAAGCAGGGGCTTCAGAGACCCAGTACTTC
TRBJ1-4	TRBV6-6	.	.	CASSAGRANEKLFF	TGTGCCAGCAGTGCCGGGAGGGCTAATGAAAAACTGTTTTTT
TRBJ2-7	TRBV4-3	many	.	CASSQDLRYEQYF	TGCGCCAGCAGCCAAGATCTGAGATACGAGCAGTACTTC
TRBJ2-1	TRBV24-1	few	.	CATSDTRAPPDEQFF	TGTGCCACCAGTGACACCCGGGCCCCGCCGGATGAGCAGTTCTTC
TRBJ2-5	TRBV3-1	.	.	CASSLSLEFQYF	TGTGCCAGCAGCCTCTCCCTTGAGTTCCAGTACTTC
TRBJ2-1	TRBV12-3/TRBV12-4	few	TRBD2	CASAPGLAGAGYNEQFF	TGTGCCAGCGCCCCCGGACTAGCGGGTGCGGGATACAATGAGCAGTTCTTC
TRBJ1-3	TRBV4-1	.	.	CASGEHRNTIYF	TGCGCCAGTGGGGAGCATCGAAACACCATATATTTT
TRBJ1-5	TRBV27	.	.	CASPFKANQPQHF	TGTGCCAGCCCATTTAAGGCGAATCAGCCCCAGCATTTT
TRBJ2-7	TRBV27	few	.	CASRDRGGGWSEQYF	TGTGCCAGCAGGGACCGAGGAGGGGGCTGGTCCGAGCAGTACTTC
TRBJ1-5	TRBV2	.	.	CASGFWSNQPQHF	TGTGCCAGCGGGTTTTGGAGCAATCAGCCCCAGCATTTT
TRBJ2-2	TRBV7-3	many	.	CASSPGRGSGELFF	TGTGCCAGCAGCCCGGGTAGGGGATCCGGGGAGCTGTTTTTT
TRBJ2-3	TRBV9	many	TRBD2	CASSVSGGEDTQYF	TGTGCCAGCAGCGTTAGCGGGGGTGAAGATACGCAGTATTTT
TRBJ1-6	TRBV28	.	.	CASSLASSPLHF	TGTGCCAGCAGTTTAGCTAGTTCACCCCTCCACTTT
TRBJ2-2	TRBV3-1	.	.	CASRPQGFTGELFF	TGTGCCAGCAGACCTCAGGGTTTCACCGGGGAGCTGTTTTTT
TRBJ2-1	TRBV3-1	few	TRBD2	CASTGRGASLEQFF	TGTGCCAGCACCGGGAGGGGCGCTTCCCTTGAGCAGTTCTTC
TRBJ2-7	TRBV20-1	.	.	CSASLSGASTHEQYF	TGCAGTGCTAGTCTCTCCGGGGCCTCTACTCACGAGCAGTACTTC
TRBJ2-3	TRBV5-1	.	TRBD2	CASRRGTADTQYF	TGCGCCAGCAGGCGGGGGACGGCAGATACGCAGTATTTT
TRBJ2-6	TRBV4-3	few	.	CASSPSPDSSGANVLTF	TGCGCCAGCAGCCCGAGCCCCGACAGCTCTGGGGCCAACGTCCTGACTTTC
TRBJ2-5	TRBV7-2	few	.	CASSSRLVETQYF	TGTGCCAGCAGCTCTCGACTAGTGGAGACCCAGTACTTC
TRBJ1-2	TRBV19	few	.	CASSIASPNRGNYGYTF	TGTGCCAGTAGTATAGCATCTCCAAACCGGGGAAACTATGGCTACACCTTC
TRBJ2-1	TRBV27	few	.	CASSSPFSALQANEQFF	TGTGCCAGCAGTTCACCCTTCTCTGCGCTCCAGGCGAATGAGCAGTTCTTC
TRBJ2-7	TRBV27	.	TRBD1	CASSRRQGLSYEQYF	TGTGCCAGCAGTAGGAGACAGGGTCTCTCCTACGAGCAGTACTTC
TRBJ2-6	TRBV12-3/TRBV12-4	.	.	CASSNPTETGANVLTF	TGTGCCAGCAGTAACCCCACGGAAACTGGGGCCAACGTCCTGACTTTC
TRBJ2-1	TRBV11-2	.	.	CASSLGGSAYNEQFF	TGTGCCAGCAGCTTAGGGGGCTCCGCCTACAATGAGCAGTTCTTC
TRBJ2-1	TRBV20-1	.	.	CSARGVVEQFF	TGCAGTGCTAGAGGCGTCGTTGAGCAGTTCTTC
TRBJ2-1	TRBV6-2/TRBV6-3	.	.	CASRGAQQFF	TGTGCCAGCAGGGGAGCCCAGCAGTTCTTC
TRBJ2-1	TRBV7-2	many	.	CASSWVDEQFF	TGTGCCAGCAGTTGGGTGGATGAGCAGTTCTTC
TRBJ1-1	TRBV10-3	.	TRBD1	CATVTDRDLMDTEAFF	TGTGCCACCGTAACAGACAGGGATCTGATGGACACTGAAGCTTTCTTT
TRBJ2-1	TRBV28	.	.	CASTPYPAYNEQFF	TGTGCCAGTACCCCCTACCCTGCCTACAATGAGCAGTTCTTC
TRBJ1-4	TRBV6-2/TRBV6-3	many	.	CASSPGDEKLFF	TGTGCCAGCAGTCCCGGGGATGAAAAACTGTTTTTT
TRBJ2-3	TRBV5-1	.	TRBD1	CASSLPTGASTDTQYF	TGCGCCAGCAGCTTGCCGACAGGGGCTAGCACAGATACGCAGTATTTT
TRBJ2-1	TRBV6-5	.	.	CAFTDSHNEQFF	TGTGCCTTCACCGACAGCCACAATGAGCAGTTCTTC
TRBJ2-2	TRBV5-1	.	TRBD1	CASSLAGQGWTGELFF	TGCGCCAGCAGCTTGGCCGGACAGGGGTGGACCGGGGAGCTGTTTTTT
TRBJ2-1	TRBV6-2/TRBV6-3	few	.	CASSLDLDNEQFF	TGTGCCAGCAGTCTTGACCTAGACAATGAGCAGTTCTTC
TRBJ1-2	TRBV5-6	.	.	CASSWFFYGYTF	TGTGCCAGCAGCTGGTTCTTCTATGGATACACCTTC
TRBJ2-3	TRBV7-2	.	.	CASSSLVDTQYF	TGTGCCAGCAGCTCACTAGTAGATACGCAGTATTTT
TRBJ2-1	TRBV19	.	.	CASRSGGNTINEQFF	TGTGCCAGTAGATCCGGGGGCAACACGATCAATGAGCAGTTCTTC
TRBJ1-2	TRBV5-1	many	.	CASSLMQSNYGYTF	TGCGCCAGCAGCTTGATGCAGTCTAACTATGGCTACACCTTC
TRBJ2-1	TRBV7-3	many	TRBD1	CASSRQGPSYNEQFF	TGTGCCAGCAGCCGACAGGGCCCCTCCTACAATGAGCAGTTCTTC
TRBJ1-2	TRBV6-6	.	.	CASARELRGYTF	TGTGCCAGCGCCAGGGAATTACGGGGCTACACCTTC
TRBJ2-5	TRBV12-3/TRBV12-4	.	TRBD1	CASSSSGTEETQYF	TGTGCCAGCAGTTCGTCCGGGACAGAAGAGACCCAGTACTTC
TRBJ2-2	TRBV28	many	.	CASNQLVTTGELFF	TGTGCCAGCAACCAACTAGTTACCACCGGGGAGCTGTTTTTT
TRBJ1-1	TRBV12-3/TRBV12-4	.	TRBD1	CASSNDRGGNEAFF	TGTGCCAGCAGCAACGACAGGGGAGGGAATGAAGCTTTCTTT